Presented here are 2 T cell receptor beta chains from one specimen sequenced in a study of OX40 agonist ivuxolimab in advanced cancers. The data were produced by immunoSEQ multiplex PCR, yet TCRdb's version contains in-frame clones alone and is incomplete. The sample lists approximately 19,000 clones, just over 85% occurring once. The specimen comprised CD4+ or CD8+ T cells sorted from blood, sampled in a trial of the OX40 agonist ivuxolimab. The receptor source for this set is an adult with an advanced solid tumor such as melanoma, head and neck, liver or kidney cancer.

The V gene is TRBV7-3, the J gene TRBJ2-3, with D possibly matching TRBD2 (6 bases). Germline loops: CDR1 SGHTA, CDR2 FQGTGA. Trimming took off 5 bases at V and 2 bases at J, with 14 bases between the two ends. This CDR3 is built from 15 residues. The CDR3 is CASSPGGGVTDTQYF. CDR3 DNA: TGTGCCAGCAGCCCTGGGGGAGGTGTCACAGATACGCAGTATTTT. Together with reference TRBV7-3 and TRBJ2-3, the CDR3 gives the full variable domain: GAGVSQTPSNKVTEKGKYVELRCDPISGHTALYWYRQSLGQGPEFLIYFQGTGAADDSGLPNDRFFAVRPEGSVSTLKIQRTERGDSAVYLCASSPGGGVTDTQYFGPGTRLTVL.

V is TRBV12-5 and J is TRBJ2-5; 15 bases fit TRBD2. The CDR3 contains 17 residues. CDR1 LGHNT and CDR2 FRNRAP come from the germline V gene. The ends lost 4 bases at V and 5 bases at J; junction bases unmatched: 8. CDR3 sequence: CASGSGLAGGPVETQYF. The CDR3 DNA reads as TGTGCTAGTGGTTCCGGACTAGCGGGAGGGCCGGTTGAGACCCAGTACTTC.